The next 31 T cell receptor beta chains were all read from a single sample in a study of blood T cell repertoires in COVID-19. Some clones are missing from TCRdb's copy, which holds only in-frame ones; the method was immunoSEQ multiplex PCR. Of about 240,000 clones in the sample, about 86% were seen once. The sequencing sample was made of peripheral blood. Receptor source: a woman aged 45 to 65 with COVID-19, enrolled during active disease.

With regard to this clone: The same CDR3 is also encoded by other DNA sequences in this sample. This sequence joins TRBV7-9 and TRBJ2-5; no clear D gene. Per the germline V gene, CDR1 is SEHNR and CDR2 is FQNEAQ (reference sequence). V lost 4 bases, J lost 5 bases, and 8 bases lay in between. This CDR3 is built from 12 residues. CDR3 DNA sequence: TGTGCCAGCAGCTCTCCCGGGGAGACCCAGTACTTC. Translating gives CASSSPGETQYF.

The chain combines TRBV6-1 with TRBJ1-4; TRBD1 is a possible D gene (5 bases). The V end was cut by 2 bases, the J end by 0 bases, with 34 bases between. Germline V gene lookup returns CDR1 MNHNS and CDR2 SASEGT. The CDR3 is made up of 24 amino acids. Here the CDR3 DNA reads TGTGCCAGCAGTGAATATCCGGCAGGGAAGCCGTATCCCTACCGGCAAACAACTAATGAAAAACTGTTTTTT. Its protein product is CASSEYPAGKPYPYRQTTNEKLFF.

The chain carries TRBV28 and TRBJ1-2, with a possible D match to TRBD1 (6 bases). The CDR3 has 15 residues. CDR1 is MDHEN and CDR2 is SYDVKM in the germline V gene. V shed 10 bases and J shed 6 bases, with 24 bases lying between them. CDR3: CAIPRNHRDRDGYTF. In DNA, the CDR3 is TGTGCCATCCCCCGGAACCACAGGGATAGGGATGGCTACACCTTC.

J is TRBJ2-7 and V is TRBV5-1, with 7 bases matching TRBD1. Germline values: CDR1 SGHRS, CDR2 YFSETQ. J gave up 5 bases and V 4 bases, and 9 bases lay outside the gene matches. The CDR3 extends over 14 amino acids. CDR3 sequence: CASSLVRGGNEQYV. The DNA for the CDR3 is TGCGCCAGCAGCCTAGTAAGAGGGGGCAACGAGCAGTACGTC.

The chain links TRBV6-1 to TRBJ1-1; tentative D call: TRBD1 (5 bases). Per germline, CDR1 MNHNS and CDR2 SASEGT. Trimming took off 1 base at V and 6 bases at J, with 12 bases between the two ends. This CDR3 region has 14 residues. Here the CDR3 reads CASSEGPRVAEAFF. The CDR3 coding sequence is TGTGCCAGCAGTGAAGGTCCCAGGGTCGCTGAAGCTTTCTTT.

This clone was detected once. The DNA for the CDR3 is TGTGCCAGCAGTAAGGCCCCGGGCTACGAGCAGTACGTC. It is translated as CASSKAPGYEQYV. J is TRBJ2-7 and V is TRBV6-5; D gene ambiguous. Trimming cost V 5 bases and J 3 bases, with 11 bases left between them. Per germline, CDR1 MNHEY and CDR2 SVGAGI. The CDR3 has 13 amino acids.

The chain carries TRBV11-2 and TRBJ2-3, with 12 bases identical to TRBD2. The CDR3 sequence is 16 residues long. With 5 bases clipped from V and 2 bases from J, the junction kept 5 bases outside the gene matches. CDR1 is SGHAT and CDR2 is FQNNGV in the germline V gene. The CDR3 sequence is CASSARLAGVTDTQYF. Here the CDR3 DNA reads TGTGCCAGCAGCGCTCGACTAGCGGGGGTCACAGATACGCAGTATTTT.

The CDR3 here is CASSTATLRDILYNSPLHF. CDR3 DNA: TGTGCCAGCAGCACAGCAACTCTTCGGGACATCCTCTATAATTCACCCCTCCACTTT. The chain employs TRBV3-1 (or the pseudogene TRBV3-2) and TRBJ1-6; the D gene is possibly TRBD1 (6 bases). Per the germline V gene, CDR1 is LGHDT and CDR2 is YNNKEL (reference sequence). The CDR3 consists of 19 residues. V lost 5 bases and J 3 bases, leaving 23 bases between the germline ends.

This clone has a single count. The rearrangement joins TRBV5-1 to TRBJ1-2, with a tentative D call TRBD1 (5 bases). CDR1 is SGHRS and CDR2 is YFSETQ in the germline V gene. This CDR3 spans 14 amino acids. V lost 0 bases, J lost 6 bases, and 12 bases lay in between. As DNA, the CDR3 is TGCGCCAGCAGCTTGGAGACAGTTTCTCATGGCTACACCTTC. It yields the protein CASSLETVSHGYTF.

The V call is TRBV6-5, the J call TRBJ1-6, with D hard to call. CDR3 length: 14 amino acids. Germline CDR1 and CDR2: MNHEY and SVGAGI. The V end was cut by 8 bases, the J end by 1 base, with 9 bases between. CDR3 sequence reads: CASAPRSYNSPLHF. As DNA, the CDR3 is TGTGCCAGCGCCCCGAGGTCCTATAATTCACCCCTCCACTTT.

V is TRBV4-3 and J is TRBJ2-7, with TRBD1 matching 8 bases. The CDR3 runs 16 residues. In germline, CDR1 is LGHNA, CDR2 YSLEER. The V segment lost 1 base and the J segment 0 bases; nucleotides outside the gene matches: 5. CDR3 sequence (DNA): TGCGCCAGCAGCCAAGGACGGACAGGGAGCTCCTACGAGCAGTACTTC. Translating it yields CASSQGRTGSSYEQYF.

The gene calls are TRBV30 and TRBJ1-2; D may be TRBD1 (6 bases). This CDR3 has 13 amino acids. Looked up from germline, CDR1 is GTSNPN and CDR2 is SVGIG (reference sequence). With 4 bases removed from V and 7 bases from J, the gap between germline ends came to 16 bases. CDR3 DNA sequence: TGTGCCTGGACACCCAACAGGGCTATTGGCTACACCTTC. It specifies CAWTPNRAIGYTF. The variable domain in full, completed from reference TRBV30 and TRBJ1-2, reads SQTIHQWPATLVQPVGSPLSLECTVEGTSNPNLYWYRQAAGRGLQLLFYSVGIGQISSEVPQNLSASRPQDRQFILSSKKLLLSDSGFYLCAWTPNRAIGYTFGSGTRLTVV.

As DNA, the CDR3 is TGTGCCAGCAGTTTACAGGGGAAGGTAGAGTATGGCTACACCTTC. Translated, it gives CASSLQGKVEYGYTF. The chain joins TRBV27 to TRBJ1-2, with a tentative D call TRBD1 (6 bases). The CDR3 loop spans 15 amino acids. V gave up 2 bases and J gave up 5 bases, with 15 bases separating them. CDR1 and CDR2 (germline): MNHEY, SMNVEV (reference sequence).

The chain couples TRBV7-6 to TRBJ2-3; TRBD2 matches 8 bases. V lost 3 bases, J lost 0 bases, and 20 bases stayed unmatched. This CDR3 has 21 amino acids. From germline, CDR1 is SGHVS and CDR2 FNYEAQ. CDR3 sequence: CASSFSGAGASFPLSTDTQYF. The CDR3 DNA follows: TGTGCCAGCAGCTTTAGTGGAGCGGGGGCCTCTTTCCCCCTTAGCACAGATACGCAGTATTTT.

In its sample, this clone was seen a few times. The chain uses TRBV2 and TRBJ2-7, with TRBD2 identical over 11 bases. With V trimmed by 8 bases and J by 1 base, 4 bases remained unmatched. CDR1 and CDR2 (germline): SNHLY, FYNNEI. The CDR3 has 14 residues. CDR3 residues: CASGWTSGSYEQYF. The DNA for the CDR3 is TGTGCCAGCGGATGGACTAGCGGGTCCTACGAGCAGTACTTC.

In its sample, this clone was seen once. The CDR3 DNA is TGTGCCAGTAGGGCTGACAGGGGACACTATGGCTACACCTTC. Translated, it gives CASRADRGHYGYTF. V gene TRBV19 combines with J gene TRBJ1-2; 8 bases are a match to TRBD1. V lost 6 bases, J lost 3 bases, and 6 bases stayed unmatched. Germline loops: CDR1 LNHDA, CDR2 SQIVND (reference sequence). The CDR3 runs to 14 residues.

The table lists this clone with a few counts. DNA of the CDR3: TGTGCCAGCAGCCTTGCCATCCCGGCAACTAATGAAAAACTGTTTTTT. Protein: CASSLAIPATNEKLFF. The chain combines TRBV5-6 with TRBJ1-4; D remains ambiguous. The CDR3 is 16 residues long. From germline, CDR1 is SGHDT and CDR2 YYEEEE. Deletions cut 4 bases from V and 0 bases from J, with 13 bases between.

The chain recombines TRBV6-5 with TRBJ1-6; 10 nucleotides agree with TRBD1. J was trimmed by 10 bases and V by 11 bases; bases with no gene match: 11. Germline assignment: CDR1 MNHEY and CDR2 SVGAGI. The CDR3 has 14 residues. The DNA of the CDR3 is TGTGCCCATGGTTCGACAGGGGGCAGGTCACCCCTCCACTTT. Protein product: CAHGSTGGRSPLHF.

CDR3 nucleotides: TGTGCCAGCAGCCGGGACAGGATAAATTCACCCCTCCACTTT. Amino acids: CASSRDRINSPLHF. The rearrangement joins TRBV6-5 to TRBJ1-6; TRBD1 aligns across 8 bases. CDR1 and CDR2 (germline): MNHEY, SVGAGI. The CDR3 loop spans 14 amino acids. V shed 6 bases and J 7 bases; nucleotides not matched to a gene: 5.

The chain is built from TRBV29-1 and TRBJ2-5, with 9 bases fitting TRBD1. The V segment lost 6 bases and the J segment 6 bases; nucleotides outside the gene matches: 2. Germline CDR1 reads SQVTM; CDR2 reads ANQGSEA. The CDR3 sequence is 11 residues long. The CDR3 DNA follows: TGCAGCGTCGGGACAGGGAAGACCCAGTACTTC. This sequence encodes CSVGTGKTQYF.

The gene calls are TRBV21-1 and TRBJ1-2; the D call TRBD1 from the table was never checked on the DNA. TRBV21-1 constitutes a pseudogene. This CDR3 contains 12 residues. This CDR3 is CASLLDSYGYTF. The CDR3 nucleotides are TGTGCCAGCCTCCTGGACAGCTATGGCTACACCTTC.

The V gene is TRBV6-2 or TRBV6-3, the J gene TRBJ1-5, with D possibly being TRBD1 (5 bases). Germline lookup yields CDR1 MNHEY and CDR2 SVGEGT. There are 17 residues in the CDR3. V was shortened by 0 bases and J by 5 bases, with 17 bases between the two germline ends. As DNA, the CDR3 is TGTGCCAGCAGTTACTCGAGTAGGGGAAATGCCTATCAGCCCCAGCATTTT. Its protein is CASSYSSRGNAYQPQHF.

The rearrangement links TRBV28 to TRBJ1-5; D unclear. V was pared by 6 bases and J by 0 bases, with 15 bases between. Looked up from germline, CDR1 is MDHEN and CDR2 is SYDVKM. This CDR3 spans 16 amino acids. CDR3 residues: CASRERTPPSNQPQHF. The CDR3 DNA follows: TGTGCCAGCAGAGAACGGACTCCACCTAGCAATCAGCCCCAGCATTTT.

In regard to this clone: Different DNA sequences within this sample yield the same CDR3. The chain is built from TRBV24-1 and TRBJ1-2; a possible D gene is TRBD1 (6 bases). Trimming took off 4 bases at V and 2 bases at J, with 7 bases between the two ends. The CDR3 extends over 13 amino acids. Germline V gene lookup returns CDR1 KGHDR and CDR2 SFDVKD. The CDR3 DNA reads as TGTGCCACCAGTGAGGGGGCCAACTATGGCTACACCTTC. This translates into CATSEGANYGYTF.

CDR3 residues: CASSQRTSGPLIENEQFF. As DNA, the CDR3 is TGTGCCAGCAGTCAACGGACTAGCGGGCCCTTAATCGAAAATGAGCAGTTCTTC. The chain joins TRBV27 to TRBJ2-1; 11 nucleotides match TRBD2. The CDR3 sequence is 18 residues long. The trim removed 5 bases at V and 7 bases at J, leaving 16 bases unmatched. Germline values: CDR1 MNHEY, CDR2 SMNVEV (reference sequence).

On this clone: The same CDR3 also results from other DNA sequences found in this sample. V and J are TRBV18 and TRBJ2-2; D unresolved. The CDR3 covers 13 residues. Germline V gives CDR1 KGHSH, CDR2 LQKENI. V dropped 3 bases and J dropped 5 bases, with 7 bases sitting between them. The CDR3 sequence: CASSPTSTGELFF. The CDR3, as DNA: TGTGCCAGCTCACCGACAAGTACCGGGGAGCTGTTTTTT.

The chain is built from TRBV19 and TRBJ1-4, with 7 bases lining up with TRBD1. Germline V gives CDR1 LNHDA, CDR2 SQIVND (reference sequence). The CDR3 runs to 20 residues. Trimming cost V 4 bases and J 6 bases; bases outside gene matches: 23. Here the CDR3 DNA reads TGTGCCAGTAGTAGGACACCGACAGGGTTCCGATCAAGGAGGCATGAAAAACTGTTTTTT. Its translation is CASSRTPTGFRSRRHEKLFF.

This chain joins TRBV7-8 and TRBJ1-6, with a tentative D call TRBD1 (6 bases). V dropped 5 bases and J dropped 11 bases, with 10 bases sitting between them. This CDR3 comprises 12 residues. Per the germline V gene, CDR1 is SGHVS and CDR2 is FQNEAQ. The CDR3 coding sequence is TGTGCCAGCAGCGAACAGGGTACACCCCTCCACTTT. As protein: CASSEQGTPLHF.

This sequence joins TRBV3-1 (or the pseudogene TRBV3-2) and TRBJ1-1, with D unclear. V was pared by 3 bases and J by 6 bases, with 14 bases between. The CDR3 sequence is 14 residues long. Germline values: CDR1 LGHDT, CDR2 YNNKEL (reference sequence). The CDR3 DNA reads TGTGCCAGCAGCCAGGCGGCTTATGGAGCTGAAGCTTTCTTT. Residues: CASSQAAYGAEAFF.

The chain employs TRBV7-9 and TRBJ2-7; perhaps TRBD2 as D (6 bases). V was trimmed by 6 bases and J by 0 bases, leaving 12 bases between them. The CDR3 loop spans 14 amino acids. CDR1 and CDR2 from the germline V gene are SEHNR and FQNEAQ (reference sequence). CDR3 in amino acids: CASSDTGSSYEQYF. CDR3 bases: TGTGCCAGCAGTGACACCGGGAGCTCCTACGAGCAGTACTTC. Filled out from reference TRBV7-9 and TRBJ2-7, the complete variable domain reads DTGVSQNPRHKITKRGQNVTFRCDPISEHNRLYWYRQTLGQGPEFLTYFQNEAQLEKSRLLSDRFSAERPKGSFSTLEIQRTEQGDSAMYLCASSDTGSSYEQYFGPGTRLTVT.

The chain has TRBV27 and TRBJ1-3, with TRBD1 as a possible D gene (6 bases). The CDR3 runs to 15 residues. Germline CDR1 reads MNHEY; CDR2 reads SMNVEV (reference sequence). Trimming took off 6 bases at V and 2 bases at J, with 14 bases between the two ends. The CDR3: CASRPGGGPGNTIYF. The CDR3 DNA reads as TGTGCCAGCAGGCCCGGGGGGGGGCCTGGAAACACCATATATTTT.